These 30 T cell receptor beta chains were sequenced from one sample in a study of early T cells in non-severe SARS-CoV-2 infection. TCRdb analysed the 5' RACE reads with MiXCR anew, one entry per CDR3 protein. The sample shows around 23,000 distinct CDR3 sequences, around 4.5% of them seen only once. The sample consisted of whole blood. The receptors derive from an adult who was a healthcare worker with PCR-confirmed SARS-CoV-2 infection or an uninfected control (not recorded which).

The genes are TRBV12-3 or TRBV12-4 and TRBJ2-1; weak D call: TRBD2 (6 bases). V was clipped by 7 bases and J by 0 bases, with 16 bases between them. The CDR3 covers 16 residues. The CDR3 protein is CASTRALGSSYNEQFF. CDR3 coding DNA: TGTGCCAGCACCAGAGCTCTCGGGAGCTCCTACAATGAGCAGTTCTTC.

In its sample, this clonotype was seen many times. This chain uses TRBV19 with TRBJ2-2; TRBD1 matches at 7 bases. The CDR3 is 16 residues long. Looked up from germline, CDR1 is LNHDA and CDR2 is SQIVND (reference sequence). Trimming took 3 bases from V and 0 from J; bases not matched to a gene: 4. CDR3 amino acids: CASSMGQKANTGELFF. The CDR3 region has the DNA TGTGCCAGTAGTATGGGACAGAAAGCGAACACCGGGGAGCTGTTTTTT.

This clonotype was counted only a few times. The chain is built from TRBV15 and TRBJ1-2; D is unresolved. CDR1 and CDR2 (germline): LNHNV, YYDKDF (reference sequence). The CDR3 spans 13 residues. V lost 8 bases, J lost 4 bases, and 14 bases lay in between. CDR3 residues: CATSPNVRYGYTF. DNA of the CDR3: TGTGCCACCTCCCCGAACGTTCGCTATGGCTACACCTTC.

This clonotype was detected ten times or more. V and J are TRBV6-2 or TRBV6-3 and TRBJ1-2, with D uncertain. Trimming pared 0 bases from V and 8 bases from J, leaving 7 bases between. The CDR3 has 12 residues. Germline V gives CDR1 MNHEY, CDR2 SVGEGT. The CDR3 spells CASSYSKRGYTF. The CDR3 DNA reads TGTGCCAGCAGTTACTCGAAGAGGGGCTACACCTTC.

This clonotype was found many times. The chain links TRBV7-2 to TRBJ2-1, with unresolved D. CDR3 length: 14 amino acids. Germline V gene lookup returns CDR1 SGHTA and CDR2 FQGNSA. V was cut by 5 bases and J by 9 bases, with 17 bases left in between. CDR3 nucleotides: TGTGCCAGCAGCATACTGTCAGGTGGCGGTGAGCAGTTCTTC. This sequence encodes CASSILSGGGEQFF.

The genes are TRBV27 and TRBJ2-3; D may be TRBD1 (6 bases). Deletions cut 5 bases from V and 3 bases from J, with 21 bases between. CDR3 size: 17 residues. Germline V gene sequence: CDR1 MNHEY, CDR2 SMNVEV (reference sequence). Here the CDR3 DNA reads TGTGCCAGCAGTCCGCGCGTAGGGACACCAAAGACAGATACGCAGTATTTT. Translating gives CASSPRVGTPKTDTQYF.

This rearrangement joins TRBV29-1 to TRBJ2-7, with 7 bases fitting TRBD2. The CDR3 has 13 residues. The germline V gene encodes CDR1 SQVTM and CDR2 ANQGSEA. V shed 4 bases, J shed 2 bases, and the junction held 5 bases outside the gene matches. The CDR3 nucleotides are TGCAGCGTTGCCCCGGGGGGACCCTACGAGCAGTACTTC. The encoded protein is CSVAPGGPYEQYF.

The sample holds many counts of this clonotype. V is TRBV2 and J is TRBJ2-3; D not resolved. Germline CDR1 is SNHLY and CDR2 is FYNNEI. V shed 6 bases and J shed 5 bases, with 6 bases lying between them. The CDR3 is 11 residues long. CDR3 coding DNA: TGTGCCAGCAGATCCCTAGATACGCAGTATTTT. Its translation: CASRSLDTQYF.

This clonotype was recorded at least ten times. As DNA, the CDR3 is TGTGCCAGCAGGTACAGACGGACAAGTTACTCTGAAGCTTTCTTT. Amino acids: CASRYRRTSYSEAFF. This chain links TRBV6-5 with TRBJ1-1; TRBD1 is a possible D gene (5 bases). The V end lost 6 bases, the J end lost 6 bases, and 20 bases lay between the germline ends. Germline V gene data show CDR1 as MNHEY and CDR2 as SVGAGI. The CDR3 spans 15 residues.

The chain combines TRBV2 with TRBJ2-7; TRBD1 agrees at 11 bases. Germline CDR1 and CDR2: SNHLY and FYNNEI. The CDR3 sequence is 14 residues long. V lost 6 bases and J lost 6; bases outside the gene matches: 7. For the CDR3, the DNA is TGTGCCAGCAGCTCGGGACAGGGGGTAGGCGAGCAGTACTTC. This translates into CASSSGQGVGEQYF.

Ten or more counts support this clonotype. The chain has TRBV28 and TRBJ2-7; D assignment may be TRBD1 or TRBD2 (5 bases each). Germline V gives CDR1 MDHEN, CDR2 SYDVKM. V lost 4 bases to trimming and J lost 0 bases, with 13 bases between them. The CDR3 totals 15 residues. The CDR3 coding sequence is TGTGCCAGCAGTTCACTTTCCGGGGCCTCCTACGAGCAGTACTTC. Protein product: CASSSLSGASYEQYF. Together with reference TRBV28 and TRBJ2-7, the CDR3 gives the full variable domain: DVKVTQSSRYLVKRTGEKVFLECVQDMDHENMFWYRQDPGLGLRLIYFSYDVKMKEKGDIPEGYSVSREKKERFSLILESASTNQTSMYLCASSSLSGASYEQYFGPGTRLTVT.

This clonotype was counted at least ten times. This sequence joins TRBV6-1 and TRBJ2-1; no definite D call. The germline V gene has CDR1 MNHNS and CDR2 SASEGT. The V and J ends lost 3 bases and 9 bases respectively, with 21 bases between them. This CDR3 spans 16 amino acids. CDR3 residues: CASSDPLELQSGEQFF. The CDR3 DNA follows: TGTGCCAGCAGTGACCCATTAGAGCTTCAGTCCGGTGAGCAGTTCTTC.

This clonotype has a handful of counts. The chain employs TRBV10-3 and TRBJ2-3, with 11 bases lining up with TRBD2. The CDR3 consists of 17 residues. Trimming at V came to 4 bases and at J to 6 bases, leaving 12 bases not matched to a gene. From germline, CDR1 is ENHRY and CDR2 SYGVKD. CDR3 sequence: CAISASLAGGRGDTQYF. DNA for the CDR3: TGTGCCATCAGTGCGTCGCTAGCGGGAGGCCGGGGGGATACGCAGTATTTT.

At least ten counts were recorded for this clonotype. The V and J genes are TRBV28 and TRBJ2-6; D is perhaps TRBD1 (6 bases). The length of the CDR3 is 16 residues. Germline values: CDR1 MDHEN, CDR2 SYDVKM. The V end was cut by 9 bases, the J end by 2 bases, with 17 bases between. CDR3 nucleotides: TGTGCCAGAGAGACCTCACAGGGCGCTGGGGCCAACGTCCTGACTTTC. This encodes CARETSQGAGANVLTF.

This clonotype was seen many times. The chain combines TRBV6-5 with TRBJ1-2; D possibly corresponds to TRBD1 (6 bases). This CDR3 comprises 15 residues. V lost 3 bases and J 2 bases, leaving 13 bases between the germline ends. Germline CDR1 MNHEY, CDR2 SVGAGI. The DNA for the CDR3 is TGTGCCAGCAGTTATCGGGAGGGGGGAAACTATGGCTACACCTTC. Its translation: CASSYREGGNYGYTF.

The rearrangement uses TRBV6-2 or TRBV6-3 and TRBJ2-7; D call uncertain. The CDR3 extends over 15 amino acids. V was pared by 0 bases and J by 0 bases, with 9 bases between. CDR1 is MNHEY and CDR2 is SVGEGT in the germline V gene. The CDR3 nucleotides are TGTGCCAGCAGTTACTCAAGCCAGATCTCCTACGAGCAGTACTTC. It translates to CASSYSSQISYEQYF.

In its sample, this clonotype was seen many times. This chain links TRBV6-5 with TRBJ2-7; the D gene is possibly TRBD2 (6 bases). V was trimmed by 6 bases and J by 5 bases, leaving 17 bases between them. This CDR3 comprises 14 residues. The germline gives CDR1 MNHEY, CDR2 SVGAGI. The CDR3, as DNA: TGTGCCAGCAGGACGACTCGCCGGGGGAACGAGCAGTACTTC. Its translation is CASRTTRRGNEQYF.

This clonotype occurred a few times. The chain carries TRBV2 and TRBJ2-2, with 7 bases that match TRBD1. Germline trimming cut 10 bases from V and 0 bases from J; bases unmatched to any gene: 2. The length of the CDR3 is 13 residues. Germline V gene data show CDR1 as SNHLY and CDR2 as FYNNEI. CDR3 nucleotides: TGTGCCAAAGGGACAGCGAACACCGGGGAGCTGTTTTTT. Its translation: CAKGTANTGELFF.

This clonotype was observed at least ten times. CDR3 protein: CASRYAAVAYEQFF. In DNA form, the CDR3 reads TGTGCCAGCAGGTACGCCGCGGTAGCATATGAGCAGTTCTTC. The chain joins TRBV7-3 to TRBJ2-1; D gene ambiguous. With 6 bases removed from V and 8 bases from J, the gap between germline ends came to 17 bases. Germline V gives CDR1 SGHTA, CDR2 FQGTGA. CDR3 length equals 14 residues.

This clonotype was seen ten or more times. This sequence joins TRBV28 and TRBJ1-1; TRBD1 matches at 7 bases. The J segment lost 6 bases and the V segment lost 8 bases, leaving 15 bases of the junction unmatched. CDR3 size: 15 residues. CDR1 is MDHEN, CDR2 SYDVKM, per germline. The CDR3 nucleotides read TGTGCCAGCTTATCCTCCGACAGGGATGACCCTGAAGCTTTCTTT. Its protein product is CASLSSDRDDPEAFF. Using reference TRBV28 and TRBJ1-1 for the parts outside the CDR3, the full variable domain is DVKVTQSSRYLVKRTGEKVFLECVQDMDHENMFWYRQDPGLGLRLIYFSYDVKMKEKGDIPEGYSVSREKKERFSLILESASTNQTSMYLCASLSSDRDDPEAFFGQGTRLTVV.

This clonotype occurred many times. CDR3 sequence reads: CASSPIQGGAEAFF. The CDR3 coding sequence is TGTGCCAGCAGCCCCATCCAGGGCGGCGCTGAAGCTTTCTTT. The chain employs TRBV7-2 and TRBJ1-1, with D possibly matching TRBD1 (5 bases). This CDR3 comprises 14 residues. CDR1 and CDR2 (germline): SGHTA, FQGNSA. V was trimmed by 5 bases and J by 6 bases, leaving 16 bases between them.

CDR3 bases: TGTGCCAGCAGCAAAGTCTGCATATCCGTCCACTTT. Its translation: CASSKVCISVHF. This sequence joins TRBV21-1 and TRBJ1-6. TRBV21-1 has pseudogene status. This CDR3 region has 12 residues.

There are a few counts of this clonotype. CDR3 amino acids: CASSSPAGFGELFF. CDR3 sequence (DNA): TGTGCCAGCAGCTCTCCAGCCGGGTTCGGGGAGCTGTTTTTT. This sequence joins TRBV11-1 and TRBJ2-2, with unresolved D. Trimming took 4 bases from V and 7 from J, leaving 13 bases between them. Germline lookup yields CDR1 SGHAT and CDR2 FQDESV (reference sequence). The CDR3 spans 14 residues. The full variable domain, with the rest looked up from reference TRBV11-1 and TRBJ2-2, is EAEVAQSPRYKITEKSQAVAFWCDPISGHATLYWYRQILGQGPELLVQFQDESVVDDSQLPKDRFSAERLKGVDSTLKIQPAELGDSAMYLCASSSPAGFGELFFGEGSRLTVL.

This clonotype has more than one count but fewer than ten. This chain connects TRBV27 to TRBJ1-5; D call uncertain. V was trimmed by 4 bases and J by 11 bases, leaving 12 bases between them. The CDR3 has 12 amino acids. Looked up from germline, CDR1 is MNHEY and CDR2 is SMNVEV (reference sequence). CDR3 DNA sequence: TGTGCCAGCAGTTCCTCTAGCAGGACCCAGCATTTT. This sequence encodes CASSSSSRTQHF.

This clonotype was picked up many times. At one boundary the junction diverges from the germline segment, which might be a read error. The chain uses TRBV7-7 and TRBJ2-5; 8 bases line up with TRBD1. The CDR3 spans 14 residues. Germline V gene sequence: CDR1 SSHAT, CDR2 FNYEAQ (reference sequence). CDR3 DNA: TGTGCTAGCAGCCGGACAGGGACGCAAGAGACCCAGTACTTC. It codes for CASSRTGTQETQYF.

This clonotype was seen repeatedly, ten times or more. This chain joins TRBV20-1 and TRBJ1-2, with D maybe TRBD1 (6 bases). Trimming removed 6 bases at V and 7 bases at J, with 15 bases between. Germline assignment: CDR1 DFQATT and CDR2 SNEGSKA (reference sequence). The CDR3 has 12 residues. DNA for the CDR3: TGCAGTGCCCCCGACAGGTCCCGTGGCTACACCTTC. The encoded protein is CSAPDRSRGYTF.

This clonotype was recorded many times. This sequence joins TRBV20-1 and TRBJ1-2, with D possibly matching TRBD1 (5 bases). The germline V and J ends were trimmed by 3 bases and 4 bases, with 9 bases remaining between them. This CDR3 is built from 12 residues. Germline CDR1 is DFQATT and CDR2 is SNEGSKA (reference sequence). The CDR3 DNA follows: TGCAGTGCTAGGTCAGGGATCTATGGCTACACCTTC. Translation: CSARSGIYGYTF.

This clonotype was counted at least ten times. The CDR3 here is CATSGKTSVGDTQYF. CDR3 DNA sequence: TGTGCCACCAGTGGTAAGACTAGCGTCGGCGATACGCAGTATTTT. This chain links TRBV24-1 with TRBJ2-3, with 8 nucleotides matching TRBD2. Germline V CDR1 and CDR2: KGHDR, SFDVKD. The CDR3 length is 15 residues. V was pared by 5 bases and J by 6 bases, with 9 bases of the junction left unmatched.

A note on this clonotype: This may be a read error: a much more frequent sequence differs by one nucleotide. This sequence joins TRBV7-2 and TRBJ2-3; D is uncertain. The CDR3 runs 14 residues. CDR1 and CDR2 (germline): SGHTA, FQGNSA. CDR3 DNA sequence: TGTGTCAGCAGCTTAGACGCCACCACAGATACGCAGTATTTT. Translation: CVSSLDATTDTQYF.

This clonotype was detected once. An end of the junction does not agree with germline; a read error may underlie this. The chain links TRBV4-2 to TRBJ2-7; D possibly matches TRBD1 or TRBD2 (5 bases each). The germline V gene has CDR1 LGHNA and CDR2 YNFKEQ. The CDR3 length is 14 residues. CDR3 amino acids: CAGSQGDHDYEQYF. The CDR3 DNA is TGTGCCGGCAGCCAAGGGGACCATGACTACGAGCAGTACTTC.